This T cell receptor beta chain originates from a study of blood T cell repertoires in COVID-19. V shed 10 bases, J shed 4 bases, and the junction held 5 bases outside the gene matches. The CDR3 has 13 residues. Germline V gives CDR1 ENHRY, CDR2 SYGVKD. Using immunoSEQ multiplex PCR, the repertoire was profiled, and TCRdb retains in-frame clones only, with some absent. The sample lists over 200,000 clones, about 84% occurring once. Specimen: PBMCs or T cells enriched from blood (not recorded which). This sequence originates from a man between 60 and 75 years old who had recovered from COVID-19. The chain combines TRBV10-3 with TRBJ2-7; 12 bases line up with TRBD2. The CDR3 is CATSGGALYEQYF. For the CDR3, the DNA is TGTGCCACTAGCGGGGGGGCCTTGTACGAGCAGTACTTC.